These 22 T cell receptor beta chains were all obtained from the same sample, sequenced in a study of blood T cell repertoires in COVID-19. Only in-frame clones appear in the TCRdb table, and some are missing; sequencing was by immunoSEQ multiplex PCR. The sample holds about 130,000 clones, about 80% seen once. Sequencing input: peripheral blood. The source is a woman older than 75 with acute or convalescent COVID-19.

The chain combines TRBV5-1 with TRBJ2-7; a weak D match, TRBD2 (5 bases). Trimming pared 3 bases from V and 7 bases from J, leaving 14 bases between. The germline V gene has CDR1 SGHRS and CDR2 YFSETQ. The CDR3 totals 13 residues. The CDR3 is CASSSLEGREQYF. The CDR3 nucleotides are TGCGCCAGCAGCTCACTCGAGGGTCGGGAGCAGTACTTC.

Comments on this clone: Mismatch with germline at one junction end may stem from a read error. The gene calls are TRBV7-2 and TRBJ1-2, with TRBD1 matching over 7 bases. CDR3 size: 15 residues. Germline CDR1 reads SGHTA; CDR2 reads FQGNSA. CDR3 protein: CASRLDRALNYGYTF. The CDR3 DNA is TGTGCCAGCAGGTTAGACAGGGCTCTGAACTATGGCTACACCTTC.

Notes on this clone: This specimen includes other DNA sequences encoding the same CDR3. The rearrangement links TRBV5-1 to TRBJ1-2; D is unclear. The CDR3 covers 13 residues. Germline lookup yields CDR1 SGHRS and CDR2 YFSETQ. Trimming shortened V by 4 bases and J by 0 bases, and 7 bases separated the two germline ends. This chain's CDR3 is CASSPGSNYGYTF. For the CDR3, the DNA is TGCGCCAGCAGCCCGGGATCTAACTATGGCTACACCTTC.

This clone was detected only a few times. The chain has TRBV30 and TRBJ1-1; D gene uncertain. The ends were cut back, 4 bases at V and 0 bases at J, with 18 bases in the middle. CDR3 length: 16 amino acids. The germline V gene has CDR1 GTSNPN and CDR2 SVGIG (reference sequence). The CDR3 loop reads CAWKQASEALNTEAFF. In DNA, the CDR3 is TGTGCCTGGAAGCAAGCCTCGGAGGCCCTGAACACTGAAGCTTTCTTT. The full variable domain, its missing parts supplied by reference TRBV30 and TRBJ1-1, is SQTIHQWPATLVQPVGSPLSLECTVEGTSNPNLYWYRQAAGRGLQLLFYSVGIGQISSEVPQNLSASRPQDRQFILSSKKLLLSDSGFYLCAWKQASEALNTEAFFGQGTRLTVV.

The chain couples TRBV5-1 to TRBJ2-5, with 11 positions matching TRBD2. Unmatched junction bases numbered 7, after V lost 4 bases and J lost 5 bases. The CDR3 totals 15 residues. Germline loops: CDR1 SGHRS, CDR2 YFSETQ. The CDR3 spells CASSPSGGPAETQYF. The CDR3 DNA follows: TGCGCCAGCAGCCCTAGCGGGGGGCCCGCGGAGACCCAGTACTTC.

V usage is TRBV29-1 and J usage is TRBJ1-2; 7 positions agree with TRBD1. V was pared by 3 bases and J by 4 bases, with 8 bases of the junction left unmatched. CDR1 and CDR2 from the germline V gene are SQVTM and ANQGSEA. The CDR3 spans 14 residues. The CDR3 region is CSVEFRDSIYGYTF. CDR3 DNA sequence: TGCAGCGTTGAGTTCCGGGACAGCATCTATGGCTACACCTTC.

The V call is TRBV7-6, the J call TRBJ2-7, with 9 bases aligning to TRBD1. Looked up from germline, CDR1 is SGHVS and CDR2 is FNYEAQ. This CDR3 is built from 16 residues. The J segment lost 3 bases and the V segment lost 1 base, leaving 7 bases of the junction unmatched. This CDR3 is CASSLGVDRGIYEQYF. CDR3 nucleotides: TGTGCCAGCAGCTTAGGTGTGGACAGGGGTATCTACGAGCAGTACTTC. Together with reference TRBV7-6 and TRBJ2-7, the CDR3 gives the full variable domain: GAGVSQSPRYKVTKRGQDVALRCDPISGHVSLYWYRQALGQGPEFLTYFNYEAQQDKSGLPNDRFSAERPEGSISTLTIQRTEQRDSAMYRCASSLGVDRGIYEQYFGPGTRLTVT.

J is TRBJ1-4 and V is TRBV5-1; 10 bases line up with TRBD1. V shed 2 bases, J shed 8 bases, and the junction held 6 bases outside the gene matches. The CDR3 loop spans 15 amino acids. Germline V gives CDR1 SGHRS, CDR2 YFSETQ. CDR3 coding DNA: TGCGCCAGCAGCTTTCGGACAGGGGGTGGGGAAAAACTGTTTTTT. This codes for CASSFRTGGGEKLFF.

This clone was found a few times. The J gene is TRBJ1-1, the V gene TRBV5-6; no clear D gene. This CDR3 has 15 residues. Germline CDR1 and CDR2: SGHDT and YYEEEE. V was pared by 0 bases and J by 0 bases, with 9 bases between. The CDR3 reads CASSLGGGLNTEAFF. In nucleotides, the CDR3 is TGTGCCAGCAGCTTGGGGGGAGGGCTGAACACTGAAGCTTTCTTT.

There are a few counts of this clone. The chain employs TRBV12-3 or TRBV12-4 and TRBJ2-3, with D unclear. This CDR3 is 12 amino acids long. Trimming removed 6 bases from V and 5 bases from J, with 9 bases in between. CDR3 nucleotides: TGTGCCAGCAGGGGCGAAGGAGATACGCAGTATTTT. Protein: CASRGEGDTQYF.

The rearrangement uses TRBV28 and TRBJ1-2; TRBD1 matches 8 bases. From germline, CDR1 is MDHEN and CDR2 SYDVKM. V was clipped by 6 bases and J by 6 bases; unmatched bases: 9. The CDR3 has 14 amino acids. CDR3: CASSQRQGIDGYTF. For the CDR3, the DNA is TGTGCCAGCAGCCAGAGACAGGGGATAGATGGCTACACCTTC.

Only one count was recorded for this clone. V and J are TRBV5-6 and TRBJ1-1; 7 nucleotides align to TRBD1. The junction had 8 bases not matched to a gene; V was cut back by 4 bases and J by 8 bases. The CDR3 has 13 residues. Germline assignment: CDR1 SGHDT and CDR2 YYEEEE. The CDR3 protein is CASSGPKGAEAFF. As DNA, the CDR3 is TGTGCCAGCAGCGGCCCCAAGGGGGCCGAAGCTTTCTTT.

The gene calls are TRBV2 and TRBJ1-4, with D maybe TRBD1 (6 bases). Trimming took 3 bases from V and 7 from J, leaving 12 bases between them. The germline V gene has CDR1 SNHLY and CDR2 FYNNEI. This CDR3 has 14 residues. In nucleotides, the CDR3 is TGTGCCAGCAGTGATTGGACAGTGGGTGAAAAACTGTTTTTT. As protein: CASSDWTVGEKLFF. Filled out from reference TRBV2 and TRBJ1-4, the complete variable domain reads EPEVTQTPSHQVTQMGQEVILRCVPISNHLYFYWYRQILGQKVEFLVSFYNNEISEKSEIFDDQFSVERPDGSNFTLKIRSTKLEDSAMYFCASSDWTVGEKLFFGSGTQLSVL.

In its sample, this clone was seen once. The chain's CDR3 is CASSGGLGQGPFEQFF. The CDR3 region has the DNA TGCGCCAGCAGCGGAGGTCTTGGCCAAGGGCCGTTCGAGCAGTTCTTC. This chain connects TRBV5-1 to TRBJ2-1; tentatively, D is TRBD2 (5 bases). V was trimmed by 4 bases and J by 10 bases, leaving 24 bases between them. The CDR3 loop spans 16 amino acids. Germline CDR1 is SGHRS and CDR2 is YFSETQ.

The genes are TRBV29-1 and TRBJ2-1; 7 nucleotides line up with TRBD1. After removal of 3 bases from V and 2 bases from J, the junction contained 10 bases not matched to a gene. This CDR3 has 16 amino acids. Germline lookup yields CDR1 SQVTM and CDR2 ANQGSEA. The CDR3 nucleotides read TGCAGCGTTGAGGCTACAGGGGTAGGCACCTACAATGAGCAGTTCTTC. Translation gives CSVEATGVGTYNEQFF.

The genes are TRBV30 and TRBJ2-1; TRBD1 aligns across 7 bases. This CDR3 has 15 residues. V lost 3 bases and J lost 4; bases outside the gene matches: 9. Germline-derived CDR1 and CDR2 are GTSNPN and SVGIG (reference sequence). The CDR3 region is CAWSAGTAPYNEQFF. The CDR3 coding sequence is TGTGCCTGGAGCGCTGGGACAGCCCCATACAATGAGCAGTTCTTC.

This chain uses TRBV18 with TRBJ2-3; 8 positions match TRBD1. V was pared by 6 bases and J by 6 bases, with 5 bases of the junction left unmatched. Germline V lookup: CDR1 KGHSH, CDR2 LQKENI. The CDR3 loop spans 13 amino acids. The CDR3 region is CASSLGQGDTQYF. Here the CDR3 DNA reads TGTGCCAGCTCCCTTGGACAGGGTGATACGCAGTATTTT.

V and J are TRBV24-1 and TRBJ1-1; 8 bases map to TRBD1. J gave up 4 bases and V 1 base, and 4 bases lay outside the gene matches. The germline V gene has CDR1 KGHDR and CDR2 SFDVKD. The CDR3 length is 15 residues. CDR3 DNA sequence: TGTGCCACCAGTGATTTCAACAGGGGGGGCACTGAAGCTTTCTTT. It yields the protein CATSDFNRGGTEAFF.

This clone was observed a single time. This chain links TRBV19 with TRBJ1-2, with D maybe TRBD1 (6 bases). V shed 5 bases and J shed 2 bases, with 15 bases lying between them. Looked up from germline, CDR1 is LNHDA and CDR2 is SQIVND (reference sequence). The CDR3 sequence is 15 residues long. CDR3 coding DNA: TGTGCCAGTAGTGGCGGCGGACAGCTAAACTATGGCTACACCTTC. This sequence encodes CASSGGGQLNYGYTF. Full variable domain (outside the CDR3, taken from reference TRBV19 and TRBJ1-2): DGGITQSPKYLFRKEGQNVTLSCEQNLNHDAMYWYRQDPGQGLRLIYYSQIVNDFQKGDIAEGYSVSREKKESFPLTVTSAQKNPTAFYLCASSGGGQLNYGYTFGSGTRLTVV.

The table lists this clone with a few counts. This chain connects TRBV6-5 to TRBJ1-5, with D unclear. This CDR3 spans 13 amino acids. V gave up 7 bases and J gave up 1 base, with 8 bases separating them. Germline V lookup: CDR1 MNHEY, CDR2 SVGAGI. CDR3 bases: TGTGCCAGCAACAGAGACAGCAATCAGCCCCAGCATTTT. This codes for CASNRDSNQPQHF.

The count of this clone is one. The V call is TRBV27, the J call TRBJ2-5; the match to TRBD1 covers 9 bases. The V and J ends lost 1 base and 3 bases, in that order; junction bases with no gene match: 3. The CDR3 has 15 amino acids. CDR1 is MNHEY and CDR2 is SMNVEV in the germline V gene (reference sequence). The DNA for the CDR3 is TGTGCCAGCAGTTTATACAGGGGGCAGAAAGAGACCCAGTACTTC. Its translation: CASSLYRGQKETQYF.

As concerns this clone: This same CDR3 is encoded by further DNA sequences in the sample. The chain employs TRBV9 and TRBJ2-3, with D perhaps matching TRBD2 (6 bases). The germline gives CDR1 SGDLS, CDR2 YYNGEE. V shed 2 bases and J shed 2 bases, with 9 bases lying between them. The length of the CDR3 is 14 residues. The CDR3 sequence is CASSVAGSTDTQYF. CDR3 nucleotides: TGTGCCAGCAGCGTGGCGGGGTCCACAGATACGCAGTATTTT. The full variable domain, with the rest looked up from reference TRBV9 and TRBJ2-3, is DSGVTQTPKHLITATGQRVTLRCSPRSGDLSVYWYQQSLDQGLQFLIQYYNGEERAKGNILERFSAQQFPDLHSELNLSSLELGDSALYFCASSVAGSTDTQYFGPGTRLTVL.